This T cell receptor (beta chain) was retrieved from a study of shared clonotypes between healthy human individuals. Across the whole study: Each donor's CD8 memory used one plate, CD8 naive two, each CD4 subset three. Points from the study as a whole: Memory subsets had estimated richness that was generally smaller than that of naive subsets.

CDR1 is SEHNR, CDR2 FQNEAQ, per germline (reference sequence). The CDR3 is made up of 14 amino acids. Between the trimmed V and J ends, which lost 5 bases and 5 bases, there was a span of 12 bases. Method: immunoSEQ multiplex PCR; TCRdb's copy keeps in-frame clones and lacks some. The table lists hundreds of thousands of clones, about 74% of them singletons. Comments on this clone: Antigen unknown.

The chain recombines TRBV7-9 with TRBJ2-2, with TRBD2 as a possible D gene (5 bases). The sequenced sample was memory CD4+ T cells sorted from blood. Sample subset: CD45RA-negative fraction. This TCR was sampled from a young woman in good health. The CDR3 nucleotides read TGTGCCAGCAGCCACGTTCGGGGAACCGGGGAGCTGTTTTTT. Amino acid sequence: CASSHVRGTGELFF.